This TCR beta chain was captured in a study of blood T cell repertoires in COVID-19. The overall study: COVID-19 samples, acute and convalescent, were from the United States, Italy and Spain.

Source study methods: The authors estimated nucleated cell counts from reference gene primer amplification. The method was immunoSEQ multiplex PCR; TCRdb's version includes in-frame clones alone and lacks a portion of them. V and J calls and clone size are copied from that table; D and trimming were computed from the DNA. The repertoire holds about 60,000 clones, with around four fifths as singletons. Sequenced input: peripheral blood. This TCR was recovered from a man aged 55-75 years with acute or convalescent COVID-19.

As DNA, the CDR3 is TGTGCCAGCAGTCCCAACCCATCTTTAACAGGGAACTATGGCTACACCTTC. Protein sequence: CASSPNPSLTGNYGYTF. The chain recombines TRBV6-6 with TRBJ1-2; perhaps TRBD1 as D (6 bases). Germline CDR1 and CDR2: MNHNY and SVGAGI (reference sequence). V was trimmed by 5 bases and J by 2 bases, leaving 21 bases between them. The CDR3 is 17 amino acids.